Shown below are 20 T cell receptor beta chains from a single sample sequenced in a study of blood T cell repertoires in COVID-19. Measured with immunoSEQ multiplex PCR; TCRdb has only the in-frame clones, and not every one. The sample holds about 240,000 clones; approximately 87% are singletons and the top ten take approximately 6.2%. The material sequenced was peripheral blood. The receptors were gathered from a man aged 60-69 years with acute or convalescent COVID-19.

This sequence joins TRBV6-5 and TRBJ2-2, with D maybe TRBD1 (6 bases). In germline, CDR1 is MNHEY, CDR2 SVGAGI. The CDR3 covers 13 residues. Deletions cut 6 bases from V and 5 bases from J, with 10 bases between. The CDR3: CASSMTGTGELFF. The CDR3 DNA follows: TGTGCCAGCAGCATGACAGGTACCGGGGAGCTGTTTTTT.

This clone has only a few counts. The chain joins TRBV19 to TRBJ1-2, with 9 nucleotides matching TRBD1. CDR3 length: 16 residues. V lost 4 bases, J lost 4 bases, and 10 bases stayed unmatched. Germline V lookup: CDR1 LNHDA, CDR2 SQIVND (reference sequence). CDR3 protein: CASSTYRDREVYGYTF. For the CDR3, the DNA is TGTGCCAGTAGTACATACCGGGACAGGGAGGTCTATGGCTACACCTTC.

The CDR3 bases are TGTGCCACCCTCCCGGGACAGGGAAGTGAGCAGTTCTTC. It codes for CATLPGQGSEQFF. The chain joins TRBV19 to TRBJ2-1; 9 bases map to TRBD1. The CDR3 has 13 residues. Germline-derived CDR1 and CDR2 are LNHDA and SQIVND (reference sequence). V was clipped by 10 bases and J by 9 bases; unmatched bases: 10.

The chain uses TRBV11-3 and TRBJ2-7; the D gene is possibly TRBD1 (5 bases). The CDR3 runs 14 residues. V was clipped by 1 base and J by 3 bases, with 10 bases between them. Looked up from germline, CDR1 is SGHNT and CDR2 is YENEEA. DNA of the CDR3: TGTGCCAGCAGCTTAGGACCAGGGATCTACGAGCAGTACTTC. It yields the protein CASSLGPGIYEQYF.

The V and J genes are TRBV19 and TRBJ2-5; 9 bases are shared with TRBD1. The J segment lost 1 base and the V segment lost 6 bases, leaving 9 bases of the junction unmatched. The germline CDR1 and CDR2 sequences are LNHDA and SQIVND (reference sequence). CDR3 length equals 16 residues. The CDR3 nucleotides are TGTGCCAGTAGAGGGACAGGGAGCCCTACCCAAGAGACCCAGTACTTC. Its protein is CASRGTGSPTQETQYF.

This clone has a handful of counts. J is TRBJ1-4 and V is TRBV30, with D possibly TRBD1 on 6 matching bases. Trimming stripped 3 bases from V and 7 bases from J, with 15 bases between. From germline, CDR1 is GTSNPN and CDR2 SVGIG (reference sequence). This CDR3 region has 14 residues. The DNA of the CDR3 is TGTGCCTGGAGCCTTCGGGAGGGGGTTGAAAAACTGTTTTTT. This translates into CAWSLREGVEKLFF.

This sequence joins TRBV4-1 and TRBJ2-7; 13 bases agree with TRBD2. Losses at the gene ends were 1 base for V and 4 bases for J; bases not matched to a gene: 4. CDR1 is MGHRA, CDR2 YSYEKL, per germline. This CDR3 is 16 amino acids long. The CDR3 DNA follows: TGCGCCAGCAGCCAAGGAGGGACTAGCGGGATTTACGAGCAGTACTTC. As protein: CASSQGGTSGIYEQYF.

The CDR3 DNA sequence: TGTGCCAGCAGTTCCCCGGCCGGGAGTTCCTACGAGCAGTACTTC. Translation gives CASSSPAGSSYEQYF. J is TRBJ2-7 and V is TRBV28; TRBD2 is a possible D gene (6 bases). The germline V and J ends were trimmed by 4 bases and 1 base, with 14 bases remaining between them. CDR3 length equals 15 residues. Germline V CDR1 and CDR2: MDHEN, SYDVKM.

The chain is built from TRBV27 and TRBJ2-2, with 12 bases identical to TRBD2. Looked up from germline, CDR1 is MNHEY and CDR2 is SMNVEV (reference sequence). The trim removed 5 bases at V and 5 bases at J, leaving 9 bases unmatched. The CDR3 runs to 17 residues. CDR3 amino acids: CASSPVGLAGPTGELFF. CDR3 coding DNA: TGTGCCAGCAGTCCCGTCGGACTAGCGGGACCAACCGGGGAGCTGTTTTTT.

V is TRBV27 and J is TRBJ1-2; D may be TRBD1 (6 bases). The germline V gene encodes CDR1 MNHEY and CDR2 SMNVEV (reference sequence). With 5 bases removed from V and 2 bases from J, the gap between germline ends came to 9 bases. This CDR3 is 13 amino acids long. CDR3 sequence (DNA): TGTGCCAGCAGTACAGGGACAAACTATGGCTACACCTTC. Residues: CASSTGTNYGYTF.

The rearrangement joins TRBV28 to TRBJ2-7, with 7 nucleotides matching TRBD2. V lost 2 bases, J lost 3 bases, and 4 bases stayed unmatched. Germline CDR1 reads MDHEN; CDR2 reads SYDVKM. The CDR3 extends over 14 amino acids. CDR3: CASSLEGGIYEQYF. CDR3 DNA sequence: TGTGCCAGCAGTTTAGAGGGAGGGATCTACGAGCAGTACTTC.

The chain couples TRBV7-2 to TRBJ2-1; TRBD2 matches 8 bases. CDR1 SGHTA and CDR2 FQGNSA come from the germline V gene. The ends lost 4 bases at V and 2 bases at J; junction bases unmatched: 10. CDR3 size: 17 residues. The DNA of the CDR3 is TGTGCCAGCAGCTCCGGGAGCGGGGGCGGGACCTACAATGAGCAGTTCTTC. Its translation: CASSSGSGGGTYNEQFF.

J is TRBJ1-3 and V is TRBV27, with 7 bases lining up with TRBD1. Germline CDR1 reads MNHEY; CDR2 reads SMNVEV (reference sequence). V was pared by 4 bases and J by 3 bases, with 6 bases of the junction left unmatched. CDR3 length equals 15 residues. The CDR3 loop is CASSSSGQVGNTIYF. The CDR3 region has the DNA TGTGCCAGCAGTTCCTCAGGACAGGTTGGAAACACCATATATTTT.

This chain connects TRBV28 to TRBJ1-6; 11 positions match TRBD1. The CDR3 length is 17 residues. Per the germline V gene, CDR1 is MDHEN and CDR2 is SYDVKM. Unmatched junction bases numbered 9, after V lost 4 bases and J lost 7 bases. CDR3: CASSSLDRGRWNSPLHF. The DNA for the CDR3 is TGTGCCAGCAGTTCCCTGGACAGGGGGCGTTGGAATTCACCCCTCCACTTT.

V is TRBV19 and J is TRBJ1-1, with D possibly matching TRBD1 (5 bases). CDR3 length: 14 amino acids. The germline V gene has CDR1 LNHDA and CDR2 SQIVND (reference sequence). Trimming removed 3 bases at V and 3 bases at J, with 11 bases between. CDR3 coding DNA: TGTGCCAGTAGTATCCACAGGAAGGACACTGAAGCTTTCTTT. Translating it yields CASSIHRKDTEAFF.

This clone occurred once. The rearrangement links TRBV11-3 to TRBJ2-1, with 9 bases matching TRBD2. V lost 4 bases, J lost 12 bases, and 16 bases stayed unmatched. This CDR3 region has 16 residues. CDR1 is SGHNT and CDR2 is YENEEA in the germline V gene. The CDR3 region is CASSSPELAGASGQFF. Written as DNA, the CDR3 is TGTGCCAGCAGCTCCCCGGAGTTAGCGGGGGCCTCGGGGCAGTTCTTC.

V and J are TRBV28 and TRBJ2-5; D may be TRBD1 (6 bases). The length of the CDR3 is 13 residues. CDR1 and CDR2 from the germline V gene are MDHEN and SYDVKM. V dropped 6 bases and J dropped 5 bases, with 13 bases sitting between them. The chain's CDR3 is CASRHRAGETQYF. Written as DNA, the CDR3 is TGTGCCAGCAGGCACAGGGCAGGGGAGACCCAGTACTTC.

This sequence joins TRBV6-5 and TRBJ1-2; 10 positions agree with TRBD1. This CDR3 has 15 amino acids. Germline CDR1 is MNHEY and CDR2 is SVGAGI. V lost 4 bases, J lost 7 bases, and 9 bases stayed unmatched. CDR3 nucleotide sequence: TGTGCCAGCAGTTCGACAGGGGGCTTTACGGGTGGCTACACCTTC. This gives the protein CASSSTGGFTGGYTF.

This chain joins TRBV5-4 and TRBJ2-7, with D tentatively TRBD1 (5 bases). The CDR3 covers 15 residues. Germline assignment: CDR1 SGHNT and CDR2 YYREEE (reference sequence). V lost 0 bases and J 3 bases, leaving 13 bases between the germline ends. As DNA, the CDR3 is TGTGCCAGCAGCTTGGGTCGGCAGGGCGACTACGAGCAGTACTTC. It is translated as CASSLGRQGDYEQYF.

This CDR3 is CATTPQAGGRTEAFF. The CDR3 DNA follows: TGTGCCACCACCCCTCAAGCGGGGGGCCGGACTGAAGCTTTCTTT. The chain links TRBV7-2 to TRBJ1-1, with a tentative D call TRBD1 (6 bases). The germline V gene encodes CDR1 SGHTA and CDR2 FQGNSA. V was shortened by 10 bases and J by 5 bases, with 23 bases between the two germline ends. The CDR3 runs to 15 residues.